This TCR beta chain emerged from a study of cytomegalovirus exposure and HLA in healthy donors. Across the study: Prior work identified 117 million unique TCR beta sequences in some 180 million T cells. Whole-study findings and limits: Analysis performed later showed TCR beta chains linked to HLA being more clonally expanded than equally common others.

Primers included in the PCR were 60 Vbeta and 13 Jbeta primers. Generated by immunoSEQ multiplex PCR, the TCRdb table keeps only in-frame clones and is missing some. The sample contains over 150,000 clones, approximately 74% of which appear only once. V trimming: 0 bases; J trimming: 0 bases; junction bases outside the gene matches: 3. This CDR3 has 15 residues. In germline, CDR1 is SGDLS, CDR2 YYNGEE. In the case of this clone: Antigen: not known.

The chain is built from TRBV9 and TRBJ2-7, with 7 bases fitting TRBD1. The TCR originated in a woman aged 25 to 39 in good health and CMV-seronegative. The source material was PBMCs. The DNA for the CDR3 is TGTGCCAGCAGCGTAGAGGGGACAGCCTCCTACGAGCAGTACTTC. The encoded protein is CASSVEGTASYEQYF.